Sequencing of this T cell receptor (beta chain) was carried out in a study of immune characterization of retroperitoneal liposarcoma. By sample fraction, this clonotype is medium-sized. TCRdb analysed the PCR reads with MiXCR anew, one entry per CDR3 protein. This table holds roughly 10,000 distinct CDR3 sequences, around a quarter found once. The CDR3 is 15 residues long. Per germline, CDR1 MNHNS and CDR2 SASEGT. The V segment lost 4 bases and the J segment 4 bases; nucleotides outside the gene matches: 1. The sequenced material came from tumor tissue. The receptor comes from a female donor with retroperitoneal liposarcoma. The rearrangement uses TRBV6-1 and TRBJ2-5, with 15 bases lining up with TRBD2. CDR3 sequence (DNA): TGTGCCAGCAGTGGGACTAGCGGGGGGGCAGAGACCCAGTACTTC. Residues: CASSGTSGGAETQYF.